This T cell receptor (beta chain) comes out of a study of T cell repertoires in cytomegalovirus infection. Across the whole study: Public TCR beta signatures provided an indication of both CMV infection and a matching HLA type.

Turning to this clonotype: Antigen: not known.

TCRdb independently ran MiXCR on the reads; one entry per CDR3 protein. The table records hundreds of thousands of distinct CDR3 sequences, 6% to 8% of them present only once. Germline V gene lookup returns CDR1 SEHNR and CDR2 FQNEAQ (reference sequence). The CDR3 has 15 residues. With 2 bases removed from V and 7 bases from J, the gap between germline ends came to 14 bases. Regarding the study as a whole: HLA-C-restricted CMV-specific TCR beta clonotypes prevailed in the ex vivo response. CMV carriers having the relevant HLA were flagged by cumulative public TCR beta family frequency.

The sequenced sample consisted of PBMCs. V gene TRBV7-9 combines with J gene TRBJ1-4; weak D call: TRBD1 (5 bases). The receptor was derived from a human donor in good health (CMV status not recorded). Some clones in this sample may be carry-over from other donors' samples. CDR3 DNA: TGTGCCAGCAGCTTATCCTCGGCGGGGGGTGAAAAACTGTTTTTT. It encodes CASSLSSAGGEKLFF.